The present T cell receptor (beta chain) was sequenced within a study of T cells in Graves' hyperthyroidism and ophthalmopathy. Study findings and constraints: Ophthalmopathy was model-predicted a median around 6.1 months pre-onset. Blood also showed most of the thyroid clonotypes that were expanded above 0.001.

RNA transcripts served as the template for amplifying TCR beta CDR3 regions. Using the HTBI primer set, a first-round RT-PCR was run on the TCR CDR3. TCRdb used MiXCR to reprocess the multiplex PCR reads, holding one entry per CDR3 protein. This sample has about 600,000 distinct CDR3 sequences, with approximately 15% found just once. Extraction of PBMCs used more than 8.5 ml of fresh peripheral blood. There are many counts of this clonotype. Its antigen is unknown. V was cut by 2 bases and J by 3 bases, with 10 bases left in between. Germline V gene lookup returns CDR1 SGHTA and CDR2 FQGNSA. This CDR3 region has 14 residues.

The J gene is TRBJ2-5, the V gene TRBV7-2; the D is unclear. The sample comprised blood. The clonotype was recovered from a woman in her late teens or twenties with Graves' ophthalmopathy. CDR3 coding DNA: TGTGCCAGCAGCTTATGGTTCAAGGAAGAGACCCAGTACTTC. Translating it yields CASSLWFKEETQYF. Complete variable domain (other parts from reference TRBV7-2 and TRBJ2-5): GAGVSQSPSNKVTEKGKDVELRCDPISGHTALYWYRQSLGQGLEFLIYFQGNSAPDKSGLPSDRFSAERTGGSVSTLTIQRTQQEDSAVYLCASSLWFKEETQYFGPGTRLLVL.